The source of this TCR beta chain is a study of T-cell reconstitution after alpha-beta-depleted transplantation in children. The CDR3 consists of 18 residues. The V and J ends lost 11 bases and 10 bases, in that order; junction bases with no gene match: 27. Unique molecular identifiers were used to barcode this TCRbeta library. From the PCR reads, TCRdb called clonotypes with MiXCR, one entry per CDR3 protein. The sample lists a few hundred thousand distinct CDR3 sequences, around 10% occurring once. Source: PBMCs from the stem cell graft donor, taken from the stem cell graft. This receptor was identified in a human donor who donated a stem cell graft to a child with acute lymphoblastic leukemia. This chain uses TRBV12-3 or TRBV12-4 with TRBJ2-1; 9 bases line up with TRBD2. The CDR3 DNA follows: TGTGCCCTCTGTTTAAGTTCTGTTGGAGTAGCGGGAGTAGTCGAGCAGTTCTTC. Encoded protein: CALCLSSVGVAGVVEQFF.